The text below deals with one T cell receptor beta chain. What it binds is unknown. The data belong to a study of T cell responses to AZD1222 COVID-19 vaccine. Profiled with immunoSEQ multiplex PCR; TCRdb holds only in-frame clones, not every one. The sample carries approximately 60,000 clones, 70% to 90% recorded once. V was pared by 5 bases and J by 8 bases, with 10 bases of the junction left unmatched. The germline gives CDR1 LGHNA, CDR2 YNFKEQ. The length of the CDR3 is 15 residues. General study points: Only a handful of AZD1222 recipients, roughly six in all, had baseline seropositivity. In all cases, repertoires were sampled only after the peak T cell response. Breadth and depth of Spike-specific TCRs rose after two AZD1222 doses.

The V gene is TRBV4-2, the J gene TRBJ2-1, with TRBD2 identical over 9 bases. The source of this sequence is an adult in good health. Source: peripheral blood, taken on day 0 of AZD1222 vaccination. This CDR3 is CASSDQAGGGHEQFF. CDR3 nucleotides: TGTGCCAGCAGCGATCAAGCGGGAGGAGGGCATGAGCAGTTCTTC.